This T cell receptor beta chain was recovered during a study of metastatic and nonmetastatic thyroid tumors (dated by TCRdb to the early 2020s). Turning to the overall study: The researchers compared repertoires between peripheral blood samples and tumor or nodule tissue samples from patients with malignant or benign thyroid disease. Overall study results and their limits: In both blood and tumor samples, TCR beta diversity was reported to be significantly higher in malignant tumors than in benign nodules.

From cysteine to phenylalanine, the CDR3 is 17 amino acids long. Solely the CDR3 DNA is kept, with 51 bases framed from the first base. Germline trimming amounts to 5 bases on V and 2 bases on J, with 8 as the count of junction bases outside the gene matches. Reading the germline V gene gives CDR1 MGHRA and CDR2 YSYEKL. Before undergoing thyroid surgery, none of the patients had been given any kind of treatment. The study retrospectively analysed patient clinical samples collected from about 2012 to 2019 using T-cell receptor beta sequencing. The library relied on PCR. The instrument given in TCRdb is Illumina HiSeq 4000. High-throughput sequencing was used to profile the TCR beta-chain CDR3 region of every patient. The authors' pipeline ran thus. The researchers built a classifier to tell apart papillary thyroid cancer patients with distant metastasis, based on CDR3 differences among clinicopathological groups. The Shannon index was used to measure repertoire diversity, and the Morisita-Horn index was used to measure how similar tumor and blood repertoires were. Using fastp at Q25 and MiXCR, TCRdb reprocessed the public reads and kept productive beta chains. The V and J calls, along with clone size, are taken from TCRdb and not from the paper's own processing. The sample table shows some 30,000 clones, and around 33% are seen once. The biggest ten clones account for 16% of the sample.

In the case of this clone: The specificity of this receptor is unknown. Base quality data are lacking; no much larger clone is found one base away.

The chain was built from TRBV4-1 and TRBJ2-5, and 13 junction bases match TRBD2. This TCR was recovered from a female donor with papillary thyroid cancer or a benign thyroid nodule (not recorded which). Some clones in this sample may be carry-over from other donors' samples. The sequencing sample was made of tumor tissue. In nucleotide form, the sequence is TGCGCCAGCAGCAAACGACTAGCGGGGGGATTACAAGAGACCCAGTACTTC. Its translation reads: CASSKRLAGGLQETQYF.